This TCR beta chain appears in the sequencing data of a study of metastatic and nonmetastatic thyroid tumors (dated by TCRdb to about 2020). For context, the study as a whole: Repertoires were compared across peripheral blood and tumor or nodule tissue samples from malignant and benign thyroid patients.

Before undergoing thyroid surgery, none of the patients had been given any kind of treatment. Using T-cell receptor beta sequencing, the study looked back at clinical samples from patients collected from the early 2010s to the late 2010s. This clone was counted at least ten times. No antigen is known for it. Within one base of it there is no much larger clone, and no base qualities were kept. Overall results and qualifications from the work: In both blood and tumor samples, malignant tumors were reported to have significantly higher TCR beta diversity than benign nodules.

Library preparation employed PCR. Sequencing took place on an Illumina HiSeq 4000. The TCR beta-chain CDR3 region of each patient was profiled by high-throughput sequencing. The published analysis was carried out like this. Drawing on CDR3 differences between clinicopathological groups, the researchers built a classifier meant to tell apart patients with distant-metastatic papillary thyroid cancer. To measure repertoire diversity the researchers used the Shannon index, while the Morisita-Horn index served to gauge how similar the tumor and blood repertoires were. Clones were called with MiXCR by TCRdb after fastp trimmed the public reads at Q25, and only in-frame beta chains were retained. What appears here as the V and J calls and clone size reflects TCRdb's work, not the paper's. The sample table shows 27,000 or so clones, and around 16% are seen once. Less than 20% of the sample is held by the ten biggest clonotypes.

Clipping removes 5 bases from V and 3 bases from J, with 11 as the unmatched junction base count. The germline V gene gives CDR1 as SGHAT and CDR2 as FQNNGV. The cysteine opens and the phenylalanine closes a CDR3 of 17 amino acids. The read is trimmed to its CDR3 DNA, 51 bases read in frame from base 1. This clonotype originated in a male donor with papillary thyroid cancer or a benign thyroid nodule (not recorded which). Some clones in this sample may be carry-over from other donors' samples. The sequence is built from TRBV11-2 and TRBJ2-3, with 10 junctional bases fitting TRBD2. Sequenced input: blood. The CDR3 region has the sequence CASSPRGFSGGTDTQYF. Read as DNA, the sequence is TGTGCCAGCAGCCCAAGGGGATTTAGCGGGGGGACAGATACGCAGTATTTT.